The entry below gives a single T cell receptor beta chain sequence along with its context. The CDR3 contains 13 residues. Germline-derived CDR1 and CDR2 are SQVTM and ANQGSEA. Trimming took 3 bases from V and 7 from J; bases not matched to a gene: 5. In the original processing: Amplified reference gene primers provided the basis for estimating nucleated cell counts. The table came from immunoSEQ multiplex PCR; TCRdb's copy has only in-frame clones and leaves some out. V and J calls and clone size are those listed in that table; D and trimming were worked out from the DNA. The sample lists more than 150,000 clones; around 84% were seen once. The sample is drawn from a study of blood T cell repertoires in COVID-19. Study background: The United States, Italy and Spain were the sources of the acute and convalescent COVID-19 samples. In each case, the material was cDNA or gDNA derived from T cells, B-cell-depleted T cells, or PBMCs.

Sequenced input: peripheral blood. The sequence was obtained from a young man with active or convalescent COVID-19. The chain uses TRBV29-1 and TRBJ2-7; 11 bases fit TRBD2. This CDR3 reads CSVEVAGGREQYF. In DNA form, the CDR3 reads TGCAGCGTTGAGGTAGCGGGAGGGCGGGAGCAGTACTTC.